Below are 14 T cell receptor beta chains sequenced from a single sample in a study of radiotherapy plus CTLA-4 blockade in lung cancer (dated 2018 in TCRdb). The library was obtained by the immunoSEQ multiplex PCR assay. Imported from immuneACCESS, the table was reduced by TCRdb to in-frame sequences with V and J called. These copies leave out some clones; in studies compared against another copy, an unresolved V gene accounts for under half, and the cause of the remainder is not known. This sample has about 68,000 clones in its table, and about 80% of those were observed once. Of the sample, over 7.5% falls within the top ten clones. The source was peripheral blood, collected from a patient treated with radiotherapy plus ipilimumab. These receptors all stem from a human donor with non-small cell lung cancer who had a complete response to radiotherapy plus ipilimumab.

In this sample, this clone turned up a few times. The chain uses TRBV2 and TRBJ1-5; TRBD1 aligns across 7 bases. The V segment lost 0 bases and the J segment 6 bases; nucleotides outside the gene matches: 23. From germline, CDR1 is SNHLY and CDR2 FYNNEI. The CDR3 totals 21 residues. CDR3 nucleotide sequence: TGTGCCAGCAGTGAAGCGCTTCGGGGGTGGGGGCGAGGGGGCCGGAGTCAGCCCCAGCATTTT. It is translated as CASSEALRGWGRGGRSQPQHF.

The chain combines TRBV11-2 with TRBJ1-6; D might be TRBD1 (6 bases). Between the trimmed V and J ends, which lost 1 base and 2 bases, there was a span of 6 bases. CDR1 and CDR2 from the germline V gene are SGHAT and FQNNGV. The CDR3 totals 15 residues. CDR3 sequence: CASSLGQAYNSPLHF. The CDR3 coding sequence is TGTGCCAGCAGCTTAGGACAGGCCTATAATTCACCCCTCCACTTT.

The chain couples TRBV7-6 to TRBJ1-5; TRBD1 might be the D (6 bases). Trimming left V 1 base short and J 2 bases short, with 9 bases between. The length of the CDR3 is 15 residues. The germline V gene has CDR1 SGHVS and CDR2 FNYEAQ. Here the CDR3 DNA reads TGTGCCAGCAGCTTAGTGTCAGGGGGCAATCAGCCCCAGCATTTT. It encodes CASSLVSGGNQPQHF.

This chain uses TRBV5-1 with TRBJ2-5; either TRBD1 or TRBD2 may fit D (5 bases each). CDR3 length equals 15 residues. V lost 3 bases and J lost 3, with 15 bases in between. Germline CDR1 and CDR2: SGHRS and YFSETQ. DNA of the CDR3: TGCGCCAGCAGCTATCATCCCGGGACGGAAGAGACCCAGTACTTC. Protein product: CASSYHPGTEETQYF.

This chain joins TRBV25-1 and TRBJ2-3, with a possible D match to TRBD2 (5 bases). Germline V gene sequence: CDR1 MGHDK, CDR2 SYGVNS. V lost 4 bases and J lost 1, with 12 bases in between. The CDR3 spans 15 residues. Written as DNA, the CDR3 is TGTGCCAGCAGTGGACTATCTCGCGGCACAGATACGCAGTATTTT. Its translation is CASSGLSRGTDTQYF.

Only a few counts were recorded for this clone. The chain recombines TRBV7-6 with TRBJ2-1, with D hard to call. The germline gives CDR1 SGHVS, CDR2 FNYEAQ. With 2 bases removed from V and 5 bases from J, the gap between germline ends came to 13 bases. This CDR3 spans 15 amino acids. CDR3 sequence: CASSLNPRQDNEQFF. CDR3 nucleotide sequence: TGTGCCAGCAGCTTAAACCCCCGGCAGGACAATGAGCAGTTCTTC.

The chain couples TRBV18 to TRBJ2-1; the match to TRBD1 covers 8 bases. The V and J ends lost 5 bases and 4 bases, in that order; junction bases with no gene match: 7. CDR3 length equals 15 residues. Germline-derived CDR1 and CDR2 are KGHSH and LQKENI. The CDR3 DNA reads as TGTGCCAGCTCAGACCGGGACAGGCAATACAATGAGCAGTTCTTC. This encodes CASSDRDRQYNEQFF. The whole variable domain, filled in from reference TRBV18 and TRBJ2-1, reads NAGVMQNPRHLVRRRGQEARLRCSPMKGHSHVYWYRQLPEEGLKFMVYLQKENIIDESGMPKERFSAEFPKEGPSILRIQQVVRGDSAAYFCASSDRDRQYNEQFFGPGTRLTVL.

V is TRBV4-2 and J is TRBJ1-1, with D hard to call. Per germline, CDR1 LGHNA and CDR2 YNFKEQ. The CDR3 loop spans 14 amino acids. V was trimmed by 0 bases and J by 1 base, leaving 6 bases between them. CDR3 DNA sequence: TGTGCCAGCAGCCAAGAATGGGCGAACACTGAAGCTTTCTTT. It encodes CASSQEWANTEAFF.

The chain employs TRBV6-5 and TRBJ2-7, with a weak D call TRBD2 (6 bases). The CDR3 has 14 amino acids. Trimming left V 6 bases short and J 2 bases short, with 14 bases between. CDR1 and CDR2 from the germline V gene are MNHEY and SVGAGI. In DNA, the CDR3 is TGTGCCAGCAGATCTCGGGACTTGACCTACGAGCAGTACTTC. This encodes CASRSRDLTYEQYF.

CDR3 DNA: TGTGCCAGCAGTTACGGCGGGGGGACTGACAATGAGCAGTTCTTC. This translates into CASSYGGGTDNEQFF. The chain uses TRBV6-6 and TRBJ2-1, with 8 positions matching TRBD2. Trimming cost V 2 bases and J 5 bases; bases outside gene matches: 5. The CDR3 consists of 15 residues. Germline values: CDR1 MNHNY, CDR2 SVGAGI (reference sequence).

The chain recombines TRBV11-2 with TRBJ2-5; D is possibly TRBD2 (6 bases). The germline CDR1 and CDR2 sequences are SGHAT and FQNNGV. Deletions cut 5 bases from V and 1 base from J, with 17 bases between. This CDR3 is 16 amino acids long. CDR3 region: CASSPNSGRIQETQYF. The CDR3 bases are TGTGCCAGCAGCCCCAATAGCGGAAGAATCCAAGAGACCCAGTACTTC.

CDR3 loop: CASTGANTGELFF. In DNA, the CDR3 is TGTGCCAGTACAGGGGCGAACACCGGGGAGCTGTTTTTT. The chain employs TRBV18 and TRBJ2-2; 7 bases align to TRBD1. J was trimmed by 0 bases and V by 9 bases; bases with no gene match: 1. The germline V gene encodes CDR1 KGHSH and CDR2 LQKENI. CDR3 length equals 13 residues.

The rearrangement uses TRBV10-1 and TRBJ2-1, with D perhaps matching TRBD1 (6 bases). The CDR3 is 13 residues long. The V and J ends lost 0 bases and 14 bases respectively, with 14 bases between them. From germline, CDR1 is WNHNN and CDR2 SYGVQD (reference sequence). CDR3 sequence reads: CASSESTQGSKFF. In DNA, the CDR3 is TGCGCCAGCAGTGAGTCGACACAGGGAAGTAAGTTCTTC.

The V call is TRBV2, the J call TRBJ2-3; 7 bases fit TRBD2. The CDR3 length is 16 residues. Germline-derived CDR1 and CDR2 are SNHLY and FYNNEI. V shed 6 bases, J shed 1 base, and the junction held 10 bases outside the gene matches. DNA of the CDR3: TGTGCCAGCAGCAGTTCGGGACTACGAGGCACAGATACGCAGTATTTT. The encoded protein is CASSSSGLRGTDTQYF.